These 27 T cell receptor beta chains were all obtained from the same sample, sequenced in a study of regulatory T cells in long-lasting Graves disease. Regarding time point: newly diagnosed GD, antithyroid drugs for less than 3 months. Following extraction of RNA from PBMCs, that RNA was used to make the TCR library. Construction of the TCR beta libraries employed iRepertoire HTBI primers in conjunction with Arm-PCR of CDR3 regions. TCRdb itself ran the multiplex PCR reads through MiXCR, one entry per CDR3 protein. The sample holds around 250,000 distinct CDR3 sequences, approximately 18% seen once. This sample also belongs to another study, concerning T cells in Graves' hyperthyroidism and ophthalmopathy.

The sample here was peripheral blood mononuclear cells (PBMCs), taken at new diagnosis, from a patient treated with antithyroid drugs. These receptors all stem from a woman in her twenties or thirties with Graves disease.

This clonotype was counted many times. The rearrangement links TRBV3-1 to TRBJ2-4; TRBD1 might be the D (6 bases). In germline, CDR1 is LGHDT, CDR2 YNNKEL (reference sequence). Deletions cut 0 bases from V and 6 bases from J, with 15 bases between. CDR3 size: 16 residues. The CDR3 is CASSQEYGTPRNIQYF. The CDR3 nucleotides read TGTGCCAGCAGCCAAGAGTATGGGACACCTAGAAACATTCAGTACTTC.

This clonotype was detected ten times or more. The chain carries TRBV2 and TRBJ2-5; perhaps D is TRBD1 or TRBD2 (5 bases each). Germline CDR1 reads SNHLY; CDR2 reads FYNNEI. The V end was cut by 6 bases, the J end by 1 base, with 12 bases between. This CDR3 is built from 14 residues. The chain's CDR3 is CASSEGRRQETQYF. In nucleotides, the CDR3 is TGTGCCAGCAGCGAGGGACGGCGCCAAGAGACCCAGTACTTC.

This rearrangement joins TRBV19 to TRBJ1-3, with TRBD1 as a possible D gene (6 bases). The V and J ends lost 9 bases and 0 bases respectively, with 15 bases between them. CDR1 and CDR2 from the germline V gene are LNHDA and SQIVND (reference sequence). This CDR3 is built from 15 residues. Here the CDR3 DNA reads TGTGCCAGCTACCAGGGGTCGCCCTCTGGAAACACCATATATTTT. This translates into CASYQGSPSGNTIYF.

Many counts were recorded for this clonotype. The chain is built from TRBV4-1 and TRBJ1-4; 7 bases map to TRBD1. The CDR3 sequence is 16 residues long. Looked up from germline, CDR1 is MGHRA and CDR2 is YSYEKL. V shed 3 bases and J 7 bases; nucleotides not matched to a gene: 11. CDR3 sequence reads: CASSQGRGPLGEKLFF. DNA of the CDR3: TGCGCCAGCAGCCAGGGAAGGGGGCCCTTAGGTGAAAAACTGTTTTTT.

This clonotype has a count of ten or more. The genes are TRBV7-3 and TRBJ1-1, with D uncertain. The CDR3 length is 14 residues. V gave up 8 bases and J gave up 3 bases, with 16 bases separating them. Germline CDR1 is SGHTA and CDR2 is FQGTGA. CDR3 in amino acids: CASSLGLHDTEAFF. The DNA of the CDR3 is TGTGCCAGCTCCTTGGGCTTGCACGACACTGAAGCTTTCTTT.

This clonotype was seen many times. The rearrangement links TRBV6-1 to TRBJ2-2; the D gene is possibly TRBD1 (6 bases). V shed 7 bases and J shed 7 bases, with 10 bases lying between them. The CDR3 spans 12 residues. Germline V lookup: CDR1 MNHNS, CDR2 SASEGT. The CDR3 protein is CASTTDSGELFF. In nucleotides, the CDR3 is TGTGCCAGCACAACGGACAGCGGGGAGCTGTTTTTT.

This clonotype was recorded many times. The gene calls are TRBV7-2 and TRBJ2-4; 10 positions match TRBD2. This CDR3 is built from 17 residues. The germline V gene encodes CDR1 SGHTA and CDR2 FQGNSA. Losses at the gene ends were 5 bases for V and 4 bases for J; bases not matched to a gene: 11. This chain's CDR3 is CASSPIGAGGRKNIQYF. The CDR3 DNA sequence: TGTGCCAGCAGCCCTATAGGAGCGGGGGGGAGGAAAAACATTCAGTACTTC.

At least ten counts were recorded for this clonotype. This rearrangement joins TRBV20-1 to TRBJ2-7; no definite D call. Germline V gene sequence: CDR1 DFQATT, CDR2 SNEGSKA (reference sequence). V was clipped by 0 bases and J by 4 bases, with 16 bases between them. The CDR3 is 15 amino acids. For the CDR3, the DNA is TGCAGTGCTAGAGACGTCTTGTTTGGAGATTACGAGCAGTACTTC. This codes for CSARDVLFGDYEQYF.

Ten or more counts support this clonotype. J is TRBJ2-1 and V is TRBV9; TRBD2 matches at 8 bases. V shed 0 bases, J shed 7 bases, and the junction held 6 bases outside the gene matches. This CDR3 contains 15 residues. CDR1 and CDR2 from the germline V gene are SGDLS and YYNGEE. The CDR3 loop is CASSVGGGGSNEQFF. DNA of the CDR3: TGTGCCAGCAGCGTAGGGGGCGGGGGGTCTAATGAGCAGTTCTTC.

This clonotype appeared many times. The chain recombines TRBV2 with TRBJ2-1; 8 bases align to TRBD2. The CDR3 spans 14 residues. Losses at the gene ends were 6 bases for V and 6 bases for J; bases not matched to a gene: 7. Germline V lookup: CDR1 SNHLY, CDR2 FYNNEI. CDR3 protein: CASRGRGGRNEQFF. For the CDR3, the DNA is TGTGCCAGCAGGGGCCGGGGGGGCCGCAATGAGCAGTTCTTC.

This clonotype was picked up many times. The gene calls are TRBV2 and TRBJ1-1; 8 nucleotides agree with TRBD1. V shed 8 bases and J 0 bases; nucleotides not matched to a gene: 8. CDR3 length: 15 residues. Germline V gene data show CDR1 as SNHLY and CDR2 as FYNNEI. CDR3 protein: CASQGQGGMNTEAFF. The CDR3 DNA follows: TGTGCCAGCCAAGGACAGGGAGGGATGAACACTGAAGCTTTCTTT.

There are many counts of this clonotype. The J gene is TRBJ2-5, the V gene TRBV2, with D hard to call. V was clipped by 6 bases and J by 7 bases, with 6 bases between them. Per the germline V gene, CDR1 is SNHLY and CDR2 is FYNNEI. This CDR3 is 10 amino acids long. CDR3 loop: CASRQRTQYF. The CDR3 coding sequence is TGTGCCAGCAGGCAGCGGACCCAGTACTTC.

This clonotype was seen only a few times. This rearrangement joins TRBV19 to TRBJ2-2, with D tentatively TRBD1 (6 bases). The germline gives CDR1 LNHDA, CDR2 SQIVND (reference sequence). CDR3 length: 15 amino acids. The germline V and J ends were trimmed by 5 bases and 2 bases, with 12 bases remaining between them. The CDR3 region has the DNA TGTGCCAGTAGTCCCGGGACATTAAACACCGGGGAGCTGTTTTTT. Its translation is CASSPGTLNTGELFF.

This clonotype was counted at least ten times. The chain is built from TRBV10-1 and TRBJ1-1, with D possibly matching TRBD1 (5 bases). CDR1 and CDR2 (germline): WNHNN, SYGVQD (reference sequence). The CDR3 consists of 13 residues. Trimming took off 6 bases at V and 2 bases at J, with 10 bases between the two ends. CDR3 sequence (DNA): TGCGCCAGCAGGAGACAGCTTAACACTGAAGCTTTCTTT. Its translation: CASRRQLNTEAFF.

At least ten counts were recorded for this clonotype. V usage is TRBV20-1 and J usage is TRBJ1-4; 7 bases are shared with TRBD1. The trim removed 0 bases at V and 3 bases at J, leaving 4 bases unmatched. Germline CDR1 DFQATT, CDR2 SNEGSKA (reference sequence). CDR3 length: 15 residues. For the CDR3, the DNA is TGCAGTGCTAGAGATGTGACAGGGCCTAATGAAAAACTGTTTTTT. This sequence encodes CSARDVTGPNEKLFF.

The chain recombines TRBV19 with TRBJ1-5; 10 bases map to TRBD1. The CDR3 totals 14 residues. Trimming at V came to 8 bases and at J to 5 bases, leaving 6 bases not matched to a gene. Germline assignment: CDR1 LNHDA and CDR2 SQIVND (reference sequence). CDR3 region: CASSPTGGYQPQHF. The CDR3 coding sequence is TGTGCCAGTTCACCGACAGGGGGCTATCAGCCCCAGCATTTT.

In the case of this clonotype: A far larger clone is one nucleotide away, so this likely arose from a read error. The rearrangement links TRBV27 to TRBJ2-5, with D perhaps TRBD1 (6 bases). Trimming shortened V by 6 bases and J by 4 bases, and 12 bases separated the two germline ends. CDR1 and CDR2 (germline): MNHEY, SMNVEV (reference sequence). The CDR3 contains 13 residues. The CDR3, as DNA: TGTGCCAGCAGAGGCAGGGGTGGAGAGACCCAGTACTTC. It is translated as CASRGRGGETQYF.

V gene TRBV5-1 combines with J gene TRBJ1-6; TRBD1 matches at 10 bases. The ends lost 3 bases at V and 7 bases at J; junction bases unmatched: 1. Germline V gives CDR1 SGHRS, CDR2 YFSETQ. This CDR3 spans 14 amino acids. The CDR3 sequence: CASSSDRGNSPLHF. Here the CDR3 DNA reads TGCGCCAGCAGCTCGGACAGGGGGAATTCACCCCTCCACTTT.

This clonotype was seen a handful of times. The V gene is TRBV29-1, the J gene TRBJ1-5; maybe TRBD1 (5 bases). This CDR3 has 12 amino acids. Germline CDR1 SQVTM, CDR2 ANQGSEA. Trimming pared 4 bases from V and 9 bases from J, leaving 13 bases between. The CDR3 DNA is TGCAGCGTTGCGGGGGACGCTGGGCCCCAGCATTTT. This encodes CSVAGDAGPQHF.

This clonotype was observed many times. The V and J genes are TRBV20-1 and TRBJ1-1, with unresolved D. Trimming left V 4 bases short and J 4 bases short, with 10 bases between. Germline V gives CDR1 DFQATT, CDR2 SNEGSKA (reference sequence). The CDR3 sequence is 12 residues long. This CDR3 is CSAIGRFTEAFF. DNA for the CDR3: TGCAGTGCTATTGGGCGGTTCACTGAAGCTTTCTTT.

This clonotype showed up many times. The chain carries TRBV6-1 and TRBJ2-7; 10 nucleotides agree with TRBD1. Trimming took 4 bases from V and 3 from J; bases not matched to a gene: 6. The germline CDR1 and CDR2 sequences are MNHNS and SASEGT. The CDR3 is 15 amino acids. CDR3 nucleotide sequence: TGTGCCAGCAGTGTTATCCGGGACAGGGGCTACGAGCAGTACTTC. Translating gives CASSVIRDRGYEQYF.

Many counts were recorded for this clonotype. This may stem from a read error, because a much larger clone lies one nucleotide away. The rearrangement links TRBV2 to TRBJ1-1; 7 bases fit TRBD1. CDR1 is SNHLY and CDR2 is FYNNEI in the germline V gene. The CDR3 covers 15 residues. After removal of 4 bases from V and 4 bases from J, the junction contained 9 bases not matched to a gene. In DNA form, the CDR3 reads TGTGCCAGCAGTGTAGACAGGGCGGCTGGCACTGAAGCTTTCTTT. Its protein product is CASSVDRAAGTEAFF.

This clonotype was seen ten or more times. This rearrangement joins TRBV12-3 or TRBV12-4 to TRBJ1-2, with 7 bases fitting TRBD1. The CDR3 runs to 13 residues. The V and J ends lost 6 bases and 8 bases, in that order; junction bases with no gene match: 9. The CDR3 region is CASRTGTAGGYTF. The DNA of the CDR3 is TGTGCCAGCAGGACCGGGACAGCAGGAGGCTACACCTTC.

This clonotype was recorded many times. The V and J genes are TRBV11-2 and TRBJ2-3, with TRBD1 as a possible D gene (5 bases). The CDR3 has 14 amino acids. V was trimmed by 5 bases and J by 0 bases, leaving 9 bases between them. From germline, CDR1 is SGHAT and CDR2 FQNNGV. The CDR3 sequence: CASSRDRSTDTQYF. In DNA, the CDR3 is TGTGCCAGCAGCCGTGACAGAAGCACAGATACGCAGTATTTT.

The chain employs TRBV18 and TRBJ1-2, with a tentative D call TRBD1 (6 bases). Germline assignment: CDR1 KGHSH and CDR2 LQKENI. The CDR3 has 14 amino acids. V lost 6 bases, J lost 4 bases, and 15 bases lay in between. In DNA, the CDR3 is TGTGCCAGCTCCCAGCAGGGACACTCCTATGGCTACACCTTC. It codes for CASSQQGHSYGYTF. The full variable domain, rest sourced from reference TRBV18 and TRBJ1-2, is NAGVMQNPRHLVRRRGQEARLRCSPMKGHSHVYWYRQLPEEGLKFMVYLQKENIIDESGMPKERFSAEFPKEGPSILRIQQVVRGDSAAYFCASSQQGHSYGYTFGSGTRLTVV.

This clonotype was counted a few times. V is TRBV18 and J is TRBJ1-2, with 8 bases matching TRBD1. The CDR3 is 17 residues long. Unmatched junction bases numbered 11, after V lost 2 bases and J lost 3 bases. The germline CDR1 and CDR2 sequences are KGHSH and LQKENI. The CDR3: CASSPVSKRQGYYGYTF. The CDR3 DNA follows: TGTGCCAGCTCACCAGTGTCGAAGAGACAGGGGTACTATGGCTACACCTTC.

This clonotype was seen at least ten times. V gene TRBV9 combines with J gene TRBJ1-4, with D possibly matching TRBD1 (5 bases). The CDR3 has 15 amino acids. Germline assignment: CDR1 SGDLS and CDR2 YYNGEE. Deletions cut 4 bases from V and 8 bases from J, with 18 bases between. For the CDR3, the DNA is TGTGCCAGCAGCCCACGGACACAAGGAGGGGAAAAACTGTTTTTT. It codes for CASSPRTQGGEKLFF.